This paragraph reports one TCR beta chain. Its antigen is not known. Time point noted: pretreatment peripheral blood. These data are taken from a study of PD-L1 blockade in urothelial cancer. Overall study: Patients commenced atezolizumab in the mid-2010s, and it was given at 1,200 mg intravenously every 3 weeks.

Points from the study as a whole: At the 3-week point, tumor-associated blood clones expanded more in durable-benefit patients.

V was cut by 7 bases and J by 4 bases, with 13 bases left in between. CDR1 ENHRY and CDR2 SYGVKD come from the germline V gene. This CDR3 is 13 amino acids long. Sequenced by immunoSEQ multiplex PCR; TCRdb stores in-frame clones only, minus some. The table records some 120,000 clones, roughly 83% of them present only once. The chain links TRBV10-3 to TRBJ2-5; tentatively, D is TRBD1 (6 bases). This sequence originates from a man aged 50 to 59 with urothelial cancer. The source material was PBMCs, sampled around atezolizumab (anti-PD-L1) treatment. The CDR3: CAIMTGLGETQYF. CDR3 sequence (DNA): TGTGCCATCATGACAGGATTGGGAGAGACCCAGTACTTC.